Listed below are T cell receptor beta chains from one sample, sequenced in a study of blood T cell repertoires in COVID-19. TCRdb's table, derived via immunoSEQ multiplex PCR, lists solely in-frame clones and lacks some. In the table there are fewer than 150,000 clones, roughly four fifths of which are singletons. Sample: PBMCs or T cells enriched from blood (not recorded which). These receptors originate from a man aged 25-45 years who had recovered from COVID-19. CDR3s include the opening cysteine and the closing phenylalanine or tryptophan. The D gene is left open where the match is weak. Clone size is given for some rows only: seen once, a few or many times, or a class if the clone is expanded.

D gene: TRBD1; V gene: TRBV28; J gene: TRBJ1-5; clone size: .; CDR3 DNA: TGTGCCAGCAGTTTATCCGGGACAGGGTTTAATCAGCCCCAGCATTTT; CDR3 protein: CASSLSGTGFNQPQHF
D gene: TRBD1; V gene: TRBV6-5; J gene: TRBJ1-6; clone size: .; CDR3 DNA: TGTGCCAGCAGAGGACAGGGGGCGCGGAATTCACCCCTCCACTTT; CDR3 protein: CASRGQGARNSPLHF
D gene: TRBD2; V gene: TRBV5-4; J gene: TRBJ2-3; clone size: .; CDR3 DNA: TGTGCCAGCAGCTTGGGGGCGGGAGGCAGCACAGATACGCAGTATTTT; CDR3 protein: CASSLGAGGSTDTQYF
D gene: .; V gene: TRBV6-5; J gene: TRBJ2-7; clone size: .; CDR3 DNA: TGTGCCAGCACCTCGGAAGCGCGCAGCTCCTACGAGCAGTACTTC; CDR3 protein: CASTSEARSSYEQYF
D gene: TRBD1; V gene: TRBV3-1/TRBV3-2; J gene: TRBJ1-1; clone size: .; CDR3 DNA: TGTGCCAGCAGCCCCTCGACAGGGGTGAACACTGAAGCTTTCTTT; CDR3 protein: CASSPSTGVNTEAFF
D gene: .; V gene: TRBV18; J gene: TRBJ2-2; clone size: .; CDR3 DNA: TGTGCCAGCTCAGGTGGAGGCGGGGAGCTGTTTTTT; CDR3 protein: CASSGGGGELFF
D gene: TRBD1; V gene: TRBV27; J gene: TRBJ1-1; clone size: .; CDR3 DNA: TGTGCCAGCAGTGTTACCGGGACAGGGGGCACTGAAGCTTTCTTT; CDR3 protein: CASSVTGTGGTEAFF
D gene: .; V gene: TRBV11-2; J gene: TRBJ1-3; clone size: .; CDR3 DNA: TGTGCCAGCAGCTTAGGAGTTAACGCGGAAAACTCTGGAAACACCATATATTTT; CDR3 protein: CASSLGVNAENSGNTIYF
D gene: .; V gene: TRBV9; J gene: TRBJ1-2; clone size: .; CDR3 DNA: TGTGCCACCTCCCCAGGACAGAACTATGGCTACACCTTC; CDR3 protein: CATSPGQNYGYTF
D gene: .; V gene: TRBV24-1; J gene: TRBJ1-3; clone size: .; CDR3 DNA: TGTGCCACCAGTGAGCCCCTCGACAGGCCCAGAAACACCATATATTTT; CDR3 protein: CATSEPLDRPRNTIYF
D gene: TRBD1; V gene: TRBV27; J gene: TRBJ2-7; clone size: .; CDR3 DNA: TGTGCCAGTGCAGGGGGCTTTAGGGACGAGCAGTACTTC; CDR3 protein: CASAGGFRDEQYF
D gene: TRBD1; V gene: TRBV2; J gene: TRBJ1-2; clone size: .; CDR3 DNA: TGTGCCAGCAGGGGACAGGGGGGGAGTAACTATGGCTACACCTTC; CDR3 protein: CASRGQGGSNYGYTF
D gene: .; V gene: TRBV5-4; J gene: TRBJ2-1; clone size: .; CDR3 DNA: TGTGCCAGCAGCTCCGGAGGGCAGGGGGAGTTCTTC; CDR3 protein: CASSSGGQGEFF
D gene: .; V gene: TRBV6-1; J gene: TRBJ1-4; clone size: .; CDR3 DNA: TGTGCCAGCAGTGAACCGACACCCTCACGAGAAAAACTGTTTTTT; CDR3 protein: CASSEPTPSREKLFF
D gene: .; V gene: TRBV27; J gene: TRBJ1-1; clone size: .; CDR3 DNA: TGTGCCAGCAGTTCGGGGGGGACCACTGAAGCTTTCTTT; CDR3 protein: CASSSGGTTEAFF
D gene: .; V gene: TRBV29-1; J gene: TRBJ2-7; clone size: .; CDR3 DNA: TGCAGCGTTGGGCAGGGGAGCTACGAGCAGTACTTC; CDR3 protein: CSVGQGSYEQYF
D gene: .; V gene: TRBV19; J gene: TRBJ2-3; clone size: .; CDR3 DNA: TGTGCCAGTAGTAACGGGATAATAGGGACAGATACGCAGTATTTT; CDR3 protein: CASSNGIIGTDTQYF
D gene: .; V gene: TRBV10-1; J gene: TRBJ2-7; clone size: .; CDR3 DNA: TGCGCCAGCAACACCGAAGGGCGACTATTTCACTACGAGCAGTACTTC; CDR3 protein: CASNTEGRLFHYEQYF
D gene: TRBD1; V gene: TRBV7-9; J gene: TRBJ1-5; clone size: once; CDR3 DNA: TGTGCCAGCAGCGTGGGACAGGGGATCAATCAGCCCCAGCATTTT; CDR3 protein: CASSVGQGINQPQHF
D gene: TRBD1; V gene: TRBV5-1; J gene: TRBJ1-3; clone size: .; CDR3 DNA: TGCGCCAGCAGCTTGGGAACAGGGGGCGCGGACACCATATATTTT; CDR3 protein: CASSLGTGGADTIYF
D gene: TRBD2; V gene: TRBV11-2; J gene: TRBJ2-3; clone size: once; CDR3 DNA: TGTGCCAGCAGATTACCGGGACTAGCGGCAGATACGCAGTATTTT; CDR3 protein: CASRLPGLAADTQYF
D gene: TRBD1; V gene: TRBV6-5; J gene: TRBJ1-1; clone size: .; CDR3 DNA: TGTGCCAGCAGACGGGACAGGGGGATCACTGAAGCTTTCTTT; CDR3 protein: CASRRDRGITEAFF
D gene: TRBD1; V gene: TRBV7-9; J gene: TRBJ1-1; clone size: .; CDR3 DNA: TGTGCCAGCAGCTCGCCAGGGGGCTGGGGTGAAGCTTTCTTT; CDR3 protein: CASSSPGGWGEAFF
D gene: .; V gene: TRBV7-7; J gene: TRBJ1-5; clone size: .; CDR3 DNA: TGTGCTAGCAGCTTCCGACGGGATAGCAATCAGCCCCAGCATTTT; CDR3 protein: CASSFRRDSNQPQHF
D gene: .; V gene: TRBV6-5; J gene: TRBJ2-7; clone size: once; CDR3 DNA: TGTGCCAGCAGTTACTCTGCAGGGACCTACGAGCAGTACTTC; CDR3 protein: CASSYSAGTYEQYF
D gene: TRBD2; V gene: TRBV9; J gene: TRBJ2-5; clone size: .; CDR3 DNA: TGTGCCAGCAGCGCGGGACTAGCGGGAACTAATGCTTTTAGAGAGACCCAGTACTTC; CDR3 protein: CASSAGLAGTNAFRETQYF
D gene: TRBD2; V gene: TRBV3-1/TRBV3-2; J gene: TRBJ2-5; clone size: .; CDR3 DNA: TGTGCCAGCAGCCAAGTACGAAGGGGACTAGCGGGGAACTACCAAGAGACCCAGTACTTC; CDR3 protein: CASSQVRRGLAGNYQETQYF
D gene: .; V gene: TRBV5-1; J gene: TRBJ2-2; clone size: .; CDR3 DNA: TGCGCCAGCAGAGAGGGAACGGGCACCGGGGAGCTGTTTTTT; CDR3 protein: CASREGTGTGELFF
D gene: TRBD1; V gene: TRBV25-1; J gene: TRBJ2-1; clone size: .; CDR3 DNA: TGTGCCAGCAGTCCGAACTTTGGACAGGGGGCTCTATATGAGCAGTTCTTC; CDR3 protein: CASSPNFGQGALYEQFF
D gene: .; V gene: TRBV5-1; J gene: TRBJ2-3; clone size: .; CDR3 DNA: TGCGCCAGCAGACCGGCCGCGGCGGGGCACACAGATACGCAGTATTTT; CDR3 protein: CASRPAAAGHTDTQYF
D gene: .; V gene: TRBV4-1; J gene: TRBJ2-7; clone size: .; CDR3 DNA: TGCGCCAGCAGCCAGATACTAGGAACTTTCTACGAGCAGTACTTC; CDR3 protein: CASSQILGTFYEQYF
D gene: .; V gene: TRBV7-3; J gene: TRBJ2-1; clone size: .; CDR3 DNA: TGTGCCAGCAGCCGCCAACAGGGCCCCTACAATGAGCAGTTCTTC; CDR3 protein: CASSRQQGPYNEQFF
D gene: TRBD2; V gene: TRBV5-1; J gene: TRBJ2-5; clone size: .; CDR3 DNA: TGCGCCAGCAGCTTACTAGCGGGGGATCAAGAGACCCAGTACTTC; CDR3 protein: CASSLLAGDQETQYF
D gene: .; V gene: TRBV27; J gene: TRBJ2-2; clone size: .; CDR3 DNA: TGTGCCAGCAGTACGAGCCGGGACACTTACACCGGGGAGCTGTTTTTT; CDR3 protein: CASSTSRDTYTGELFF
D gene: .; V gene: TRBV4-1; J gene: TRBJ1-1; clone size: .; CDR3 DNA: TGCGCCAGCAGCTTGGGCCCCTGGCGGGTGAACACTGAAGCTTTCTTT; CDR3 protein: CASSLGPWRVNTEAFF
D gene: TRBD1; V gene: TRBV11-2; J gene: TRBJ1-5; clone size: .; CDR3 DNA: TGTGCCAGCAGTCCAGATGGGACAGGCAATCAGCCCCAGCATTTT; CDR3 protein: CASSPDGTGNQPQHF
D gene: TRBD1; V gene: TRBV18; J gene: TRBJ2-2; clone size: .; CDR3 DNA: TGTGCCAGCTCACCAGAGCAGGGGGCAGTCGCCGGGGAGCTGTTTTTT; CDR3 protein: CASSPEQGAVAGELFF
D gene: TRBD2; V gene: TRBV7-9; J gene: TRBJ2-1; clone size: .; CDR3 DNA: TGTGCCAGCAGCCCTCCTCGGCTAGCGGGATTAGTCAATGAGCAGTTCTTC; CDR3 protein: CASSPPRLAGLVNEQFF
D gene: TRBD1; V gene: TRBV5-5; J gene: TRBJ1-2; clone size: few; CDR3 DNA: TGTGCCAGCAGATCTTCTCACCGCGGGACAGGGCTCAACTATGGCTACACCTTC; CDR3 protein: CASRSSHRGTGLNYGYTF
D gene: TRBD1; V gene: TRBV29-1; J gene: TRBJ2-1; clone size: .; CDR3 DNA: TGCAGCGTTGTTTTGGTCACAGGGGTTGTGAATGAGCAGTTCTTC; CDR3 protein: CSVVLVTGVVNEQFF
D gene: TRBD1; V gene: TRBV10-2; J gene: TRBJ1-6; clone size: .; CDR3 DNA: TGCGCCAGCAGTGAGGGGACAGGACCTAATTCACCCCTCCACTTT; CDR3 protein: CASSEGTGPNSPLHF
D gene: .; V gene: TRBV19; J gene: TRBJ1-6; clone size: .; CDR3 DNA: TGTGCCAGTAGGAGTCACAGTAATTCACCCCTCCACTTT; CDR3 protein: CASRSHSNSPLHF
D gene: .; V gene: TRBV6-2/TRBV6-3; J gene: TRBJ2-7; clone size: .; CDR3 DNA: TGTGCCAGCAGTCACCTGGAGACTCTCTACGAGCAGTACTTC; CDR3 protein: CASSHLETLYEQYF
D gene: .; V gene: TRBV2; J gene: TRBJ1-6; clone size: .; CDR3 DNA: TGTGCCAGCAGGAACAGCAATTCACCCCTCCACTTT; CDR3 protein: CASRNSNSPLHF
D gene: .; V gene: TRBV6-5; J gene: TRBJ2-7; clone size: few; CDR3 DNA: TGTGCCAGCAGAGGATCAGGGCGCTACGAGCAGTACTTC; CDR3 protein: CASRGSGRYEQYF
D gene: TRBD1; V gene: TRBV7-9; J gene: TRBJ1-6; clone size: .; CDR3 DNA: TGTGCCAGCAGCCAAGACAGGGGCAATTCACCCCTCCACTTT; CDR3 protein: CASSQDRGNSPLHF